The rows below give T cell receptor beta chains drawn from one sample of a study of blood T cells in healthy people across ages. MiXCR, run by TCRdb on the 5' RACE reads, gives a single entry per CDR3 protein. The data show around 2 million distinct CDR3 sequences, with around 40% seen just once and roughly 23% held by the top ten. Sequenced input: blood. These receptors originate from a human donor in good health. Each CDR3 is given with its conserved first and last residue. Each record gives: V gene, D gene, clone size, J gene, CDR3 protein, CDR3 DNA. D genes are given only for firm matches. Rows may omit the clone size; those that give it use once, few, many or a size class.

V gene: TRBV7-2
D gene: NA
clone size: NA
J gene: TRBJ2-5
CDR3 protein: CASSPTYRESETQYF
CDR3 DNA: TGTGCCAGCAGCCCAACCTACAGGGAATCGGAGACCCAGTACTTC

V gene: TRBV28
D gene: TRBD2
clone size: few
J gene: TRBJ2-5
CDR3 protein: CASSPFFGKMGLAGPHWTQYF
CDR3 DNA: TGTGCCAGCAGTCCGTTCTTCGGAAAAATGGGACTAGCGGGACCCCACTGGACCCAGTACTTC

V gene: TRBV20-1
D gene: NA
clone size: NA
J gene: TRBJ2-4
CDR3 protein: CSARDSGYWAKNVQYF
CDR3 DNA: TGCAGTGCTAGAGATTCGGGCTACTGGGCCAAAAACGTTCAGTACTTC

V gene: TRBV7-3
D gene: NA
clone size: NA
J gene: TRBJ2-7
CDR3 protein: CASSLQGTSSYEQYF
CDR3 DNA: TGTGCCAGCAGCTTACAAGGGACATCTAGCTACGAGCAGTACTTC

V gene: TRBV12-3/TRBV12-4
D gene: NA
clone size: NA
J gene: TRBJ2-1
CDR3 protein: CASSCLEGYNEQFF
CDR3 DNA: TGTGCCAGCAGCTGTTTGGAGGGGTACAATGAGCAGTTCTTC

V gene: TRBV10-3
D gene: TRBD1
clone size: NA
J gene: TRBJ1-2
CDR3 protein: CAITPDRIGDGYTF
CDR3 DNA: TGTGCCATCACCCCGGACAGGATAGGAGATGGCTACACCTTC

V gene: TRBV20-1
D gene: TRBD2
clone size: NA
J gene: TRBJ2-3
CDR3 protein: CSLIGGTTGTDTQYF
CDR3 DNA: TGCAGCCTCATAGGTGGGACTACGGGCACAGATACGCAGTATTTT

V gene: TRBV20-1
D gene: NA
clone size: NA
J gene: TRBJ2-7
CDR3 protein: CSASRQPDEQYF
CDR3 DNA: TGCAGTGCTTCCAGACAGCCAGACGAGCAGTACTTC

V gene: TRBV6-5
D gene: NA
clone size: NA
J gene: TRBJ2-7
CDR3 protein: CASRSPNEQYF
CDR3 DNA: TGTGCCAGCAGGTCGCCTAACGAGCAGTACTTC

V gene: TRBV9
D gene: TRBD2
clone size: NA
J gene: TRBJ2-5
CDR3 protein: CASSVSPGGAQETQYF
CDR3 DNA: TGTGCCAGCAGCGTCTCCCCGGGGGGTGCTCAAGAGACCCAGTACTTC

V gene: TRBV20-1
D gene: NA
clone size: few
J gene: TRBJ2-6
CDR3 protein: CSAPVAGASVLTF
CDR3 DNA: TGCAGTGCTCCGGTTGCTGGGGCCAGCGTCCTGACTTTC

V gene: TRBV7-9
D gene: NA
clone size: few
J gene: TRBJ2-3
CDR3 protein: CASSLIPGTSTSTDTQYF
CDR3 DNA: TGTGCCAGCAGCCTTATCCCCGGGACTTCCACTAGCACAGATACGCAGTATTTT

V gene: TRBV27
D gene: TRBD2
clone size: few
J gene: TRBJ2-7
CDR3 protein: CASSLYLTSGVNEQYF
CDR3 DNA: TGTGCCAGCAGTTTATACCTAACTAGCGGGGTAAACGAGCAGTACTTC

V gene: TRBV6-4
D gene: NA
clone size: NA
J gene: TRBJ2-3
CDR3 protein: CASSDPTVPDTQYF
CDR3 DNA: TGTGCCAGCAGTGACCCGACGGTCCCAGATACGCAGTATTTT

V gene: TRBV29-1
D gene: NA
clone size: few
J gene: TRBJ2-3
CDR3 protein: CSVAFRRVPNTQYF
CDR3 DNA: TGCAGCGTTGCCTTCAGGCGGGTTCCGAATACGCAGTATTTT

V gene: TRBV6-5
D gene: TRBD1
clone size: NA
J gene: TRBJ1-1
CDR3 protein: CASSPTDRVYPEAFF
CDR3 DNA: TGTGCCAGCAGTCCGACGGACAGGGTTTACCCCGAAGCTTTCTTT

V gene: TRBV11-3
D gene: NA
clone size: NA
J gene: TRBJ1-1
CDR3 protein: CVSRPDSSNTEAFF
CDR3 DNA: TGTGTCAGCAGACCCGACAGCTCCAACACTGAAGCTTTCTTT

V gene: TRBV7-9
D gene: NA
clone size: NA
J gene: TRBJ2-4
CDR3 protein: CAGSQQERRQYF
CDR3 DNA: TGTGCCGGCAGCCAACAAGAGCGGCGTCAGTACTTC

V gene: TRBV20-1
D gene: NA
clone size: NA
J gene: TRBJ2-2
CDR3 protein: CSAMLRGYTGELFF
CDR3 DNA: TGCAGTGCTATGCTACGGGGGTACACCGGGGAGCTGTTTTTT

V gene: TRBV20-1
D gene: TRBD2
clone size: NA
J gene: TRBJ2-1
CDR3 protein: CSAESGLAGKNEQFF
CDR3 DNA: TGCAGTGCCGAATCGGGACTAGCGGGGAAAAATGAGCAGTTCTTC

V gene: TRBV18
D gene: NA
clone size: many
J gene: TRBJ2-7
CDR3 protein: CASSPQDEQYF
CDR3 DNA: TGTGCCAGCAGCCCCCAAGACGAGCAGTACTTC

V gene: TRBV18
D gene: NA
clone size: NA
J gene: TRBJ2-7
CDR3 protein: CASSPNPANYEQYF
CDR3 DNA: TGTGCCAGCTCACCAAATCCTGCCAACTACGAGCAGTACTTC

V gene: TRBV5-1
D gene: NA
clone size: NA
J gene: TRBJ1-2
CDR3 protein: CASSFQRGYGYTF
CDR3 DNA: TGCGCCAGCAGTTTCCAACGAGGCTATGGCTACACCTTC

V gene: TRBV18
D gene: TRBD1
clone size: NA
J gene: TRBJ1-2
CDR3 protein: CASSREQGAEGYTF
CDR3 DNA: TGTGCCAGCTCACGAGAACAGGGGGCAGAGGGCTACACCTTC

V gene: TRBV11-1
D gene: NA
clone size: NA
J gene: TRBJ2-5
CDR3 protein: CASSSRVYREQETQYF
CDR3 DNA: TGTGCCAGCAGCTCCCGAGTGTACAGGGAACAAGAGACCCAGTACTTC

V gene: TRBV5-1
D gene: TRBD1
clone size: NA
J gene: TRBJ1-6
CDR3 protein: CASSSAGTGSSYNSPRHF
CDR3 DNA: TGCGCCAGCAGCTCCGCCGGGACAGGGAGCTCCTATAATTCACCCCGCCACTTT

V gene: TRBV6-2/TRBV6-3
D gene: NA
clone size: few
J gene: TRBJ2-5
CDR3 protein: CASNRGLEETQYF
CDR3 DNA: TGTGCCAGCAACCGGGGGCTTGAAGAGACCCAGTACTTC

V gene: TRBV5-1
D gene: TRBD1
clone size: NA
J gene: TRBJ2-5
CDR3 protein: CASSSTGKLQETQYF
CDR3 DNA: TGCGCCAGCAGCTCGACAGGGAAATTACAAGAGACCCAGTACTTC

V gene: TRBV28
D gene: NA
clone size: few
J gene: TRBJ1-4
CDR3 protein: CASSLRDGYNEKLFF
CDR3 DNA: TGTGCCAGCAGTTTAAGGGACGGTTATAATGAAAAACTGTTTTTT

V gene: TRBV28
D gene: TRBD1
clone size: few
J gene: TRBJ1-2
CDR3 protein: CASSGLGTGDGYTF
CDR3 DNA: TGTGCCAGCAGTGGACTAGGGACAGGGGATGGCTACACCTTC

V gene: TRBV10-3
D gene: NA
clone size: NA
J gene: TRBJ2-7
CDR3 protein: CAIRTVPSSYEQYF
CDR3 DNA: TGTGCCATCAGAACAGTGCCTAGCTCCTACGAGCAGTACTTC

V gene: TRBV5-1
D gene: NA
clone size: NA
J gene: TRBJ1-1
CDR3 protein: CASSLPSMNTEAFF
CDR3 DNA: TGCGCCAGCAGCTTACCCAGCATGAACACTGAAGCTTTCTTT

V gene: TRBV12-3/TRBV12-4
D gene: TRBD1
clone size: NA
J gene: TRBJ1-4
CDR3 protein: CASTTTGVSEKLFF
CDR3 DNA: TGTGCCAGCACCACGACAGGGGTTAGCGAAAAACTGTTTTTT

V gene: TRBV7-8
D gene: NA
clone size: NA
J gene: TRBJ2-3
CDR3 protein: CASSLRSGTSSTDTQYF
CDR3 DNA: TGTGCCAGCAGCTTAAGAAGCGGGACATCTAGCACAGATACGCAGTATTTT

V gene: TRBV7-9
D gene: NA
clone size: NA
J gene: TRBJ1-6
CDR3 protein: CASSNYPPPRGTFNSPLHF
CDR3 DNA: TGTGCCAGCAGCAATTATCCACCACCCCGGGGCACCTTCAATTCACCCCTCCACTTT

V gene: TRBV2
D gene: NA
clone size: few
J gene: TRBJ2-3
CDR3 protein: CASSEAVNPRWEQYF
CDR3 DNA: TGTGCCAGCAGTGAAGCGGTGAACCCTCGGTGGGAGCAGTATTTT

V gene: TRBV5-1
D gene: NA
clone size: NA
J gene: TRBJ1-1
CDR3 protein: CASSSGGGSASGGAFF
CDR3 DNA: TGCGCCAGCAGCTCCGGTGGGGGATCGGCTTCGGGGGGAGCTTTCTTT

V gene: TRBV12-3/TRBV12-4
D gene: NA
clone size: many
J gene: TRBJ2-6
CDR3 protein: CASSPGSGANVLTF
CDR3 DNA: TGTGCCAGCAGCCCAGGTTCTGGGGCCAACGTCCTGACTTTC

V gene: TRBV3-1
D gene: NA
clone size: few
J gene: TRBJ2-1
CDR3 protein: CASSPGREWVNEQFF
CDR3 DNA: TGTGCCAGCAGCCCCGGAAGGGAATGGGTCAATGAGCAGTTCTTC

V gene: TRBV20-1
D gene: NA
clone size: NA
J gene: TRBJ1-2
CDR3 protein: CSALRTNYGYTF
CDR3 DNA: TGCAGTGCCCTCCGGACGAACTATGGCTACACCTTC

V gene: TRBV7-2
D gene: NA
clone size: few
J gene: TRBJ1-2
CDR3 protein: CASSLEGQGYTF
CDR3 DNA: TGTGCCAGCAGCTTGGAGGGGCAAGGCTACACCTTC

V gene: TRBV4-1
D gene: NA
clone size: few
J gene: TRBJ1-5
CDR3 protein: CASSQVFKQNQPQHF
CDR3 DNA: TGCGCCAGCAGCCAAGTGTTCAAACAAAATCAGCCCCAGCATTTT

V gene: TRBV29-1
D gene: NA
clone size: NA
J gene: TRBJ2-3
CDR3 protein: CSVEVGDTQYF
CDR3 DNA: TGCAGCGTTGAGGTTGGGGATACGCAGTATTTT

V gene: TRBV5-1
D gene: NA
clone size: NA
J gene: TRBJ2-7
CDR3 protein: CASSGFEGSGAYEQYF
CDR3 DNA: TGCGCCAGCAGCGGCTTCGAGGGTAGCGGTGCCTACGAGCAGTACTTC

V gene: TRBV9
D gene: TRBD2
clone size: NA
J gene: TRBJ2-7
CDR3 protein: CASSPRSGGPGAYEQYF
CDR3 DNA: TGTGCCAGCAGCCCTAGGAGCGGGGGCCCGGGGGCCTACGAGCAGTACTTC

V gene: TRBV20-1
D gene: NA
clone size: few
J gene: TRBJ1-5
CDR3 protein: CSASQAGQPQHF
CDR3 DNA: TGCAGTGCTAGCCAGGCTGGGCAGCCCCAGCATTTT

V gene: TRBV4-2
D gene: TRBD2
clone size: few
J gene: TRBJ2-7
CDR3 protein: CASSQGETSTYEQYF
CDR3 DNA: TGTGCCAGCAGCCAAGGCGAGACTAGCACCTACGAGCAGTACTTC

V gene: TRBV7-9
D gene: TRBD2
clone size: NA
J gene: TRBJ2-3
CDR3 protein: CASSWRGDMQYF
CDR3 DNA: TGTGCCAGCAGCTGGCGGGGGGATATGCAGTATTTT